This paragraph covers one T cell receptor (beta chain) sequence. Its matching antigen is unknown. V lost 0 bases and J lost 0; bases outside the gene matches: 10. This CDR3 contains 18 residues. Germline V gene data show CDR1 as SQVTM and CDR2 as ANQGSEA. The sample comes from a study of T cells in tuberculosis. On the study more broadly: IGRA-negative adolescents, IGRA-positive adolescents with latent tuberculosis and adults with active tuberculosis formed this South African cohort. General study results and limits: Classification accuracy was 87% (AUROC approximately 0.89) with the GMM-specific repertoire. The TCR-beta difference was not significant; alpha differences partly reflected length.

Unsorted cryopreserved PBMC were sequenced, averaging roughly 100,000 T cells per clinical donor. The method was immunoSEQ multiplex PCR; TCRdb's version includes in-frame clones alone and lacks a portion of them. The data contain 35,000 to 55,000 clones, roughly 94% of them seen just once; the ten biggest clones take up about 2%. This TCR derives from a donor aged 10-29 years with latent tuberculosis or without tuberculosis infection. Some clones in this sample may be carry-over from other donors' samples. This chain links TRBV29-1 with TRBJ2-2; 7 bases map to TRBD1. The sequencing input was PBMCs. DNA for the CDR3: TGCAGCGTTGAAGATTCGGACAGGCAAAAACCGAACACCGGGGAGCTGTTTTTT. It codes for CSVEDSDRQKPNTGELFF.